The rows below give T cell receptor beta chains drawn from one sample of a study of beta chain features in type 1 diabetes. Sequencing was performed with immunoSEQ multiplex PCR; in TCRdb, only in-frame clones are kept and a portion is missing. This sample has more than 300,000 clones, with around an eighth found just once. Sequenced sample: naive CD4+ T cells from blood. The receptors come from a woman aged 18 to 35 with type 1 diabetes. The CDR3 runs from the conserved cysteine through the conserved F or W. Fields, in order: D gene, J gene, V gene, clone size, CDR3 DNA, CDR3 protein. The D gene is left open where the match is weak. Not every row has a clone size; where given, it reads once, few, many or a size class.

D: NA
J: TRBJ2-5
V: TRBV10-3
size: few
DNA: TGTGCCATCAGTGAGAGCCAGACCCAGTACTTC
CDR3: CAISESQTQYF

D: TRBD1
J: TRBJ2-3
V: TRBV5-1
size: few
DNA: TGCGCCAGCAGCTCTCGGACAGGGGGAAATACGCAGTATTTT
CDR3: CASSSRTGGNTQYF

D: NA
J: TRBJ1-6
V: TRBV6-5
size: few
DNA: TGTGCCAGCAGTTACGACGGCGCGCGGTCACCCCTCCACTTT
CDR3: CASSYDGARSPLHF

D: TRBD1
J: TRBJ2-7
V: TRBV7-3
size: NA
DNA: TGTGCCAGCAGCGCAGCAGGGGGCTACGAGCAGTACTTC
CDR3: CASSAAGGYEQYF

D: NA
J: TRBJ1-5
V: TRBV7-2
size: few
DNA: TGTGCCAGCAGCCCGACTGAGGGGCCCCAGCATTTT
CDR3: CASSPTEGPQHF

D: TRBD1
J: TRBJ1-5
V: TRBV5-1
size: few
DNA: TGCGCCAGCAGCTTGGAGGGGACAGGGAATCAGCCCCAGCATTTT
CDR3: CASSLEGTGNQPQHF

D: NA
J: TRBJ2-3
V: TRBV10-3
size: NA
DNA: TGTGCCATCAGTGCAGGGGCCTACACAGATACGCAGTATTTT
CDR3: CAISAGAYTDTQYF

D: TRBD2
J: TRBJ2-1
V: TRBV4-1
size: few
DNA: TGCGCCAGCAGCCAAGATTTAGCGGGGAATGAGCAGTTCTTC
CDR3: CASSQDLAGNEQFF

D: TRBD2
J: TRBJ2-1
V: TRBV5-6
size: few
DNA: TGTGCCAGCAGCCTGGTAGGGAGGGCCTCCAATGAGCAGTTCTTC
CDR3: CASSLVGRASNEQFF

D: TRBD1
J: TRBJ1-2
V: TRBV7-3
size: NA
DNA: TGTGCCAGCAGCGCGACAGGGGACAATGGCTACACCTTC
CDR3: CASSATGDNGYTF

D: NA
J: TRBJ1-4
V: TRBV28
size: few
DNA: TGTGCCTCGGGCCAGGGGAACTGGAAACTGTTTTTT
CDR3: CASGQGNWKLFF

D: NA
J: TRBJ1-2
V: TRBV7-8
size: few
DNA: TGTGCCAGCAGCTTACAACAGGGAGGGTTTAACTATGGCTACACCTTC
CDR3: CASSLQQGGFNYGYTF

D: TRBD2
J: TRBJ2-3
V: TRBV7-7
size: few
DNA: TGTGCTAGAGGGCGGGAGAGCCGCACAGATACGCAGTATTTT
CDR3: CARGRESRTDTQYF

D: TRBD1
J: TRBJ2-2
V: TRBV19
size: few
DNA: TGTGCCAGTAGTGAACAGGGGACCGGGGAGCTGTTTTTT
CDR3: CASSEQGTGELFF

D: NA
J: TRBJ2-7
V: TRBV29-1
size: NA
DNA: TGCAGCGCAGAACCGCGCAGGGGATTAGACGAGCAGTACTTC
CDR3: CSAEPRRGLDEQYF

D: TRBD1
J: TRBJ2-3
V: TRBV5-1
size: NA
DNA: TGCGCCAGCAGCACGGGACAGAGCACAGATACGCAGTATTTT
CDR3: CASSTGQSTDTQYF

D: NA
J: TRBJ2-3
V: TRBV2
size: few
DNA: TGTGCCAGCACTGTTCCGGGCACAGATACGCAGTATTTT
CDR3: CASTVPGTDTQYF

D: NA
J: TRBJ2-7
V: TRBV4-3
size: NA
DNA: TGCGCCAGCAGCCAAGCCCCAGGGGTCCAGCAGTACTTC
CDR3: CASSQAPGVQQYF